This entry features one T cell receptor (beta chain) sequence. Clones were sequenced by immunoSEQ multiplex PCR, and TCRdb holds only the in-frame ones, with some missing. The data hold more than 300,000 clones, with around nine tenths observed a single time. This entry belongs to a study of blood T cell repertoires in COVID-19. From germline, CDR1 is LGHDT and CDR2 YNNKEL (reference sequence). Deletions cut 3 bases from V and 8 bases from J, with 17 bases between. The CDR3 length is 15 residues. This chain connects TRBV3-1 (or the pseudogene TRBV3-2) to TRBJ2-1; D might be TRBD1 (7 bases). Input material: peripheral blood. The source of this sequence is a woman aged 18-30 years who had recovered from COVID-19. CDR3 bases: TGTGCCAGCAGCCAGCGCCGGAGGGGGCGACATGAGCAGTTCTTC. Translating gives CASSQRRRGRHEQFF.